This T cell receptor (beta chain) stems from a study of blood T cell repertoires in COVID-19. Looking at the study overall: From the United States, Italy and Spain came samples of acute and convalescent COVID-19.

Participants came from roughly 23 US areas, aged roughly 18 to 89 years. Assignments of participants to cohorts depended upon their own reported clinical history. In the source study's methods: Scientists estimated how many nucleated cells there were by amplifying reference gene primers. Measured with immunoSEQ multiplex PCR; TCRdb has only the in-frame clones, and not every one. V, J and clone size derive from that table, while D and trimming were established from the DNA sequence. The table has approximately 500,000 clones, 88% seen once. CDR3 length equals 13 residues. Between the trimmed V and J ends, which lost 2 bases and 4 bases, there was a span of 8 bases.

The sample taken for sequencing was PBMCs or T cells enriched from blood (not recorded which). The receptor's source is a woman aged 40-49 years who had recovered from COVID-19. The chain couples TRBV12-3 or TRBV12-4 to TRBJ2-5; D remains unclear. The CDR3 sequence is CASSLFVRETQYF. DNA for the CDR3: TGTGCCAGCAGTTTATTTGTTCGAGAGACCCAGTACTTC.